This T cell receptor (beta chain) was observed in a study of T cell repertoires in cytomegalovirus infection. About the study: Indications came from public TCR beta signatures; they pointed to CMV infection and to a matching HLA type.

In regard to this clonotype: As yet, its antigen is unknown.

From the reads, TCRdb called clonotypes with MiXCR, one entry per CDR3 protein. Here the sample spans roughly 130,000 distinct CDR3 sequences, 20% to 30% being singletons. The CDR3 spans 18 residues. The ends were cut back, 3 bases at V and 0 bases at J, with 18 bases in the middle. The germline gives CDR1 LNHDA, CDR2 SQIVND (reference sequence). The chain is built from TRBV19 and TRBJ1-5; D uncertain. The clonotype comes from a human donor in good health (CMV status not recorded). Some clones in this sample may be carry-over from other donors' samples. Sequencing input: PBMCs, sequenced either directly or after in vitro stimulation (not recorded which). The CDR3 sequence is CASSIPAGWANSNQPQHF. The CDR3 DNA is TGTGCCAGTAGTATCCCGGCTGGTTGGGCGAATAGCAATCAGCCCCAGCATTTT.